The 11 T cell receptor beta chains below were found in one sample sequenced in a study of blood T cell repertoires in COVID-19. The method was immunoSEQ multiplex PCR; TCRdb's version includes in-frame clones alone and lacks a portion of them. Of fewer than 350,000 clones in the sample, nearly 90% were seen once. The sample consisted of PBMCs or T cells enriched from blood (not recorded which). The receptors come from a woman aged 25 to 39 who had recovered from COVID-19.

This chain links TRBV7-2 with TRBJ2-3; the match to TRBD2 covers 9 bases. CDR1 and CDR2 (germline): SGHTA, FQGNSA. With 5 bases clipped from V and 5 bases from J, the junction kept 20 bases outside the gene matches. This CDR3 spans 19 amino acids. The chain's CDR3 is CASSPTGGAGGLNLDTQYF. CDR3 coding DNA: TGTGCCAGCAGCCCCACTGGGGGAGCGGGGGGCCTGAACCTAGATACGCAGTATTTT. Looking up the rest from reference TRBV7-2 and TRBJ2-3 gives the full variable domain: GAGVSQSPSNKVTEKGKDVELRCDPISGHTALYWYRQSLGQGLEFLIYFQGNSAPDKSGLPSDRFSAERTGGSVSTLTIQRTQQEDSAVYLCASSPTGGAGGLNLDTQYFGPGTRLTVL.

The chain combines TRBV7-2 with TRBJ2-3; 9 bases line up with TRBD2. V trimming: 1 base; J trimming: 6 bases; junction bases outside the gene matches: 8. CDR3 length equals 16 residues. The germline CDR1 and CDR2 sequences are SGHTA and FQGNSA. This CDR3 is CASSLVFAGGRDTQYF. DNA for the CDR3: TGTGCCAGCAGCTTAGTTTTCGCGGGAGGGCGGGATACGCAGTATTTT.

The rearrangement links TRBV10-3 to TRBJ1-1; D remains ambiguous. In germline, CDR1 is ENHRY, CDR2 SYGVKD. The CDR3 is 18 amino acids. The V and J ends lost 1 base and 4 bases respectively, with 22 bases between them. DNA of the CDR3: TGTGCCATCAGTGAGTGGCGAGGTACACATCCCGCGGGCACTGAAGCTTTCTTT. This codes for CAISEWRGTHPAGTEAFF.

This clone was seen more than once but under ten times. This chain links TRBV18 with TRBJ1-6, with 7 bases fitting TRBD1. CDR1 is KGHSH, CDR2 LQKENI, per germline. V lost 4 bases and J lost 7; bases outside the gene matches: 4. The CDR3 loop spans 14 amino acids. In DNA form, the CDR3 reads TGTGCCAGCTCACTCGGGACAGAGAATTCACCCCTCCACTTT. Translated, it gives CASSLGTENSPLHF.

This clone was recorded only once. CDR3: CASLASGGYNEQFF. The CDR3 coding sequence is TGTGCCAGCCTCGCTAGCGGGGGTTACAATGAGCAGTTCTTC. This chain connects TRBV2 to TRBJ2-1; TRBD2 matches at 10 bases. Germline V gene data show CDR1 as SNHLY and CDR2 as FYNNEI. The length of the CDR3 is 14 residues. V was pared by 8 bases and J by 4 bases, with 5 bases of the junction left unmatched.

The chain combines TRBV4-1 with TRBJ2-4; 7 positions agree with TRBD2. The junction had 12 bases not matched to a gene; V was cut back by 2 bases and J by 8 bases. CDR1 and CDR2 (germline): MGHRA, YSYEKL. This CDR3 spans 16 amino acids. This CDR3 is CASSQLPGGSMDIQYF. Here the CDR3 DNA reads TGCGCCAGCAGCCAACTACCAGGCGGGAGTATGGACATTCAGTACTTC.

The chain has TRBV5-4 and TRBJ1-6; 8 nucleotides agree with TRBD1. CDR1 and CDR2 (germline): SGHNT, YYREEE (reference sequence). The CDR3 is made up of 15 amino acids. Trimming cost V 2 bases and J 8 bases; bases outside gene matches: 6. The CDR3 spells CASSFPTGADSPLHF. For the CDR3, the DNA is TGTGCCAGCAGCTTCCCGACAGGGGCGGATTCACCCCTCCACTTT.

This clone was recorded many times. V and J are TRBV28 and TRBJ1-2; D gene ambiguous. Per the germline V gene, CDR1 is MDHEN and CDR2 is SYDVKM. The germline V and J ends were trimmed by 8 bases and 0 bases, with 4 bases remaining between them. This CDR3 contains 11 residues. This CDR3 reads CASASNYGYTF. CDR3 coding DNA: TGTGCCAGCGCGTCTAACTATGGCTACACCTTC.

In nucleotides, the CDR3 is TGTGCCAGCAGTCTAACAGGGCCCTACGAAAAACTGTTTTTT. This codes for CASSLTGPYEKLFF. The chain is built from TRBV28 and TRBJ1-4; possibly TRBD1 for D (6 bases). Germline CDR1 is MDHEN and CDR2 is SYDVKM. This CDR3 has 14 amino acids. The germline V and J ends were trimmed by 5 bases and 8 bases, with 15 bases remaining between them. The full variable domain, in which reference TRBV28 and TRBJ1-4 provide the parts outside the CDR3, is DVKVTQSSRYLVKRTGEKVFLECVQDMDHENMFWYRQDPGLGLRLIYFSYDVKMKEKGDIPEGYSVSREKKERFSLILESASTNQTSMYLCASSLTGPYEKLFFGSGTQLSVL.

This chain links TRBV7-8 with TRBJ2-5; D perhaps matches TRBD2 (5 bases). V shed 4 bases and J shed 0 bases, with 18 bases lying between them. The germline V gene has CDR1 SGHVS and CDR2 FQNEAQ. The CDR3 spans 17 residues. CDR3 sequence reads: CASSSRVGRWYQETQYF. CDR3 sequence (DNA): TGTGCCAGCAGCTCGAGGGTTGGACGGTGGTACCAAGAGACCCAGTACTTC.

The gene calls are TRBV2 and TRBJ2-5; 7 nucleotides line up with TRBD2. The length of the CDR3 is 14 residues. V lost 0 bases, J lost 10 bases, and 8 bases stayed unmatched. Germline-derived CDR1 and CDR2 are SNHLY and FYNNEI. CDR3 nucleotides: TGTGCCAGCAGTGAAGCGCGGCCGGCGGGGGACCAGTACTTC. It codes for CASSEARPAGDQYF.